This is a list of T cell receptor beta chains from one sample in a study of cytomegalovirus exposure and HLA in healthy donors. Repertoires were generated with immunoSEQ multiplex PCR, while TCRdb's copy carries only in-frame clones and drops some. Among some 48,000 clones listed, 88% were seen once. The sequencing input was PBMCs. The source of these receptors is a woman aged 30 to 39 in good health and CMV-seronegative. The CDR3 runs from the conserved cysteine through the conserved F or W. Fields, in order: J gene, V gene, CDR3 length, D gene, clone size, CDR3 DNA, CDR3 protein. A D gene is named only where the DNA matches it firmly. Some rows mark clone size as missing; the rest say once, few, many or name a class of expanded clone.

TRBJ1-2 TRBV5-6 14 . . TGTGCCAGCAGCTTGGCCGGGCAGGGATCGAGCTACACCTTC CASSLAGQGSSYTF
TRBJ2-5 TRBV6-6 16 TRBD2 . TGTGCCAGCAGTTCCCCCGGGGCGGGAGCTGTGGAGACCCAGTACTTC CASSSPGAGAVETQYF
TRBJ2-3 TRBV11-1 16 . . TGTGCCAGCAGCTTAGTAGTAGGAGCCGGGACAGATACGCAGTATTTT CASSLVVGAGTDTQYF
TRBJ2-1 TRBV30 13 . . TGTGCCTGGGGCGTGGGGGGCTACAATGAGCAGTTCTTC CAWGVGGYNEQFF
TRBJ2-4 TRBV19 17 TRBD1 . TGTGCCAGTAGTCCGACAGGGGGTAGGCTGGCCAAAAACATTCAGTACTTC CASSPTGGRLAKNIQYF
TRBJ1-1 TRBV5-1 15 . once TGCGCCAGCAGCTTCGGGGTAGTAAGGAACACTGAAGCTTTCTTT CASSFGVVRNTEAFF
TRBJ2-7 TRBV7-2 15 TRBD2 . TGTGCCAGCAGCGGTACTAGCGGGGGAGCCTACGAGCAGTACTTC CASSGTSGGAYEQYF
TRBJ2-1 TRBV27 16 TRBD2 . TGTGCCAGCAGTTTATCTAGCGGGGACACCTACAATGAGCAGTTCTTC CASSLSSGDTYNEQFF
TRBJ1-1 TRBV7-2 12 . once TGTGCCAGCAGCTTTACAGGCCCTGAAGCTTTCTTT CASSFTGPEAFF
TRBJ2-7 TRBV14 12 . . TGTGCCAGCAGCCAACAACTCTACGAGCAGTACTTC CASSQQLYEQYF
TRBJ2-5 TRBV5-4 16 TRBD2 . TGTGCCAGCAGCTTGGGACTAGCGTTAAGTGGAGAGACCCAGTACTTC CASSLGLALSGETQYF
TRBJ2-7 TRBV6-1 13 TRBD1 . TGTGCCAGCAAAACAAGACAGGGGTGGGAGCAGTACTTC CASKTRQGWEQYF
TRBJ2-3 TRBV11-2 13 . . TGTGCCAGCAGCTTCCCAAGCACAGATACGCAGTATTTT CASSFPSTDTQYF
TRBJ1-1 TRBV27 14 TRBD1 . TGTGCCAGCAGTTTCGGGACAGGGGACACTGAAGCTTTCTTT CASSFGTGDTEAFF
TRBJ2-3 TRBV28 15 TRBD2 . TGTGCCAGCCGGGGGGCGGGAGGGTTTGCTGATACGCAGTATTTT CASRGAGGFADTQYF
TRBJ1-1 TRBV5-1 14 . . TGCGCCAGCAGCTTGGTGGCAGGGTCCACTGAAGCTTTCTTT CASSLVAGSTEAFF
TRBJ2-1 TRBV9 13 . . TGTGCCAGCAGCACCCGGGTAGCTGGAGAGCAGTTCTTC CASSTRVAGEQFF
TRBJ2-3 TRBV30 11 . . TGTGCCTGGAGGGGGGACTATACGCAGTATTTT CAWRGDYTQYF
TRBJ2-7 TRBV10-3 12 TRBD1 . TGTGCCATCACGCCAGGGGGCAGCGAGCAGTACTTC CAITPGGSEQYF